Shown below are 8 T cell receptor beta chains from a single sample sequenced in a study of patients and donors after allogeneic stem cell transplantation. TCRdb re-derived calls from the RT-PCR reads in MiXCR, one entry per CDR3 protein. The sample contains roughly 960,000 distinct CDR3 sequences, about 20% of which appear only once. Sequencing was carried out using blood, either unsorted or a sorted T cell fraction (not recorded which). The receptor source for this set is a human donor who was either an allogeneic HSCT recipient or a stem cell or donor lymphocyte infusion donor (not recorded which). It is not recorded whose cells these are; they may come from a transplant donor.

This clonotype was observed a few times. This may be a read error, as it is one base from a much larger clone. V and J are TRBV10-3 and TRBJ2-3; D gene uncertain. Germline V gene data show CDR1 as ENHRY and CDR2 as SYGVKD. Trimming took 5 bases from V and 1 from J, leaving 1 base between them. CDR3 length: 11 residues. The CDR3, as DNA: TGTGCCATCAGTCGCACAGATACGCAGTATTTT. It translates to CAISRTDTQYF.

Ten or more counts support this clonotype. J is TRBJ1-2 and V is TRBV12-3 or TRBV12-4, with TRBD1 identical over 8 bases. The CDR3 covers 13 residues. The V gene end was trimmed by 7 bases and the J gene end by 6 bases; junction bases not matched to a gene: 7. DNA for the CDR3: TGTGCCAGCACGCCCCAGGGGGCGCATGGCTACACCTTC. Amino acids: CASTPQGAHGYTF.

This chain links TRBV29-1 with TRBJ1-5; D is undetermined. Germline V gene lookup returns CDR1 SQVTM and CDR2 ANQGSEA. The CDR3 runs 13 residues. The V and J ends lost 4 bases and 2 bases respectively, with 9 bases between them. The CDR3 is CSVGMDGNQPQHF. The DNA of the CDR3 is TGCAGCGTTGGGATGGATGGCAATCAGCCCCAGCATTTT.

The CDR3 spells CASSFRTGETYEQYF. In nucleotides, the CDR3 is TGCGCCAGCAGCTTTCGGACAGGGGAGACTTACGAGCAGTACTTC. V is TRBV5-1 and J is TRBJ2-7; TRBD1 matches at 9 bases. Losses at the gene ends were 2 bases for V and 4 bases for J; bases not matched to a gene: 7. Germline V gene lookup returns CDR1 SGHRS and CDR2 YFSETQ. The CDR3 extends over 15 amino acids.

This clonotype was detected a few times. The V gene is TRBV27, the J gene TRBJ2-3; 8 bases line up with TRBD2. The CDR3 extends over 14 amino acids. Germline-derived CDR1 and CDR2 are MNHEY and SMNVEV (reference sequence). Trimming took 3 bases from V and 4 from J; bases not matched to a gene: 3. The CDR3 loop reads CASSLGLVPDTQYF. Written as DNA, the CDR3 is TGTGCCAGCAGTTTGGGACTAGTTCCAGATACGCAGTATTTT.

This clonotype was detected a few times. V gene TRBV5-6 combines with J gene TRBJ2-2, with 11 bases matching TRBD1. V lost 3 bases, J lost 5 bases, and 3 bases stayed unmatched. CDR3 size: 15 residues. The germline CDR1 and CDR2 sequences are SGHDT and YYEEEE. CDR3 nucleotide sequence: TGTGCCAGCAGCTACCGGGACAGGGGGACCGGGGAGCTGTTTTTT. Translation: CASSYRDRGTGELFF.

V usage is TRBV12-3 or TRBV12-4 and J usage is TRBJ2-6; D unresolved. V was cut by 1 base and J by 4 bases, with 8 bases left in between. This CDR3 has 15 residues. The CDR3 here is CASSLVNRGANVLTF. In nucleotides, the CDR3 is TGTGCCAGCAGTTTAGTGAACCGGGGGGCCAACGTCCTGACTTTC.

This clonotype was observed a few times. The chain couples TRBV5-1 to TRBJ1-1, with D unresolved. CDR3 length equals 15 residues. Deletions cut 7 bases from V and 1 base from J, with 17 bases between. CDR1 is SGHRS and CDR2 is YFSETQ in the germline V gene. This chain's CDR3 is CASRPGRTSNTEAFF. DNA of the CDR3: TGCGCCAGCCGTCCAGGCAGGACCTCGAACACTGAAGCTTTCTTT.